The 12 T cell receptor beta chains below were found in one sample sequenced in a study of blood T cell repertoires in COVID-19. Only in-frame clones appear in the TCRdb table, and some are missing; sequencing was by immunoSEQ multiplex PCR. The repertoire holds roughly 60,000 clones, 65% to 85% seen once, with 10% to 13% in the top ten. Sequencing used peripheral blood. These receptors were collected from a man between 25 and 39 years old with COVID-19, enrolled during active disease.

This chain links TRBV19 with TRBJ2-7; 10 nucleotides match TRBD2. The V segment lost 6 bases and the J segment 9 bases; nucleotides outside the gene matches: 14. In germline, CDR1 is LNHDA, CDR2 SQIVND (reference sequence). The CDR3 consists of 15 residues. CDR3: CASSATSGDSLSQYF. The CDR3 DNA is TGTGCCAGTAGCGCAACTAGCGGGGATTCGTTATCGCAGTACTTC.

The rearrangement joins TRBV28 to TRBJ1-5; D may be TRBD1 (6 bases). V was shortened by 4 bases and J by 6 bases, with 13 bases between the two germline ends. The CDR3 runs to 14 residues. CDR1 is MDHEN, CDR2 SYDVKM, per germline. Here the CDR3 reads CASSWRGASQPQHF. As DNA, the CDR3 is TGTGCCAGCAGTTGGCGGGGGGCAAGTCAGCCCCAGCATTTT.

This clone was seen a single time. V and J are TRBV27 and TRBJ2-7, with 7 bases identical to TRBD2. The CDR3 loop spans 14 amino acids. Germline V gives CDR1 MNHEY, CDR2 SMNVEV (reference sequence). The ends lost 3 bases at V and 3 bases at J; junction bases unmatched: 5. The CDR3 region is CASSLAGVGYEQYF. CDR3 nucleotides: TGTGCCAGCAGTTTGGCGGGAGTGGGCTACGAGCAGTACTTC.

The DNA for the CDR3 is TGTGCCAGCAGCCCAATCGACAGTAACACTGAAGCTTTCTTT. It is translated as CASSPIDSNTEAFF. The rearrangement joins TRBV7-9 to TRBJ1-1, with D tentatively TRBD1 (5 bases). CDR1 is SEHNR, CDR2 FQNEAQ, per germline (reference sequence). This CDR3 region has 14 residues. Trimming cost V 5 bases and J 2 bases, with 12 bases left between them.

This clone has just a few counts. This chain links TRBV7-3 with TRBJ2-7; D possibly corresponds to TRBD2 (6 bases). CDR1 and CDR2 (germline): SGHTA, FQGTGA. The CDR3 is 15 amino acids. The V end lost 2 bases, the J end lost 2 bases, and 13 bases lay between the germline ends. The CDR3 reads CASSLFPGAPYEQYF. The DNA for the CDR3 is TGTGCCAGCAGCTTATTTCCGGGAGCCCCCTACGAGCAGTACTTC.

CDR3 sequence reads: CASRGQGDQPQHF. The DNA of the CDR3 is TGTGCCAGTAGGGGACAGGGCGATCAGCCCCAGCATTTT. The V gene is TRBV19, the J gene TRBJ1-5; 9 bases match TRBD1. The CDR3 sequence is 13 residues long. Germline V lookup: CDR1 LNHDA, CDR2 SQIVND (reference sequence). J was trimmed by 5 bases and V by 6 bases; bases with no gene match: 2.

The genes are TRBV28 and TRBJ1-1; D uncertain. The CDR3 loop spans 14 amino acids. The germline gives CDR1 MDHEN, CDR2 SYDVKM. V was shortened by 3 bases and J by 1 base, with 9 bases between the two germline ends. The CDR3 coding sequence is TGTGCCAGCAGTTTCGCAGATACGAACACTGAAGCTTTCTTT. Translated: CASSFADTNTEAFF. Looking up the rest from reference TRBV28 and TRBJ1-1 gives the full variable domain: DVKVTQSSRYLVKRTGEKVFLECVQDMDHENMFWYRQDPGLGLRLIYFSYDVKMKEKGDIPEGYSVSREKKERFSLILESASTNQTSMYLCASSFADTNTEAFFGQGTRLTVV.

As DNA, the CDR3 is TGCGCCAGCAGCCCCCTTAGGGGAGATACGCAGTATTTT. Protein: CASSPLRGDTQYF. This sequence joins TRBV4-1 and TRBJ2-3; the D gene is possibly TRBD1 (5 bases). Per the germline V gene, CDR1 is MGHRA and CDR2 is YSYEKL. The CDR3 runs to 13 residues. Trimming cost V 4 bases and J 5 bases, with 10 bases left between them.

The chain has TRBV7-9 and TRBJ1-1; 8 nucleotides match TRBD1. This CDR3 region has 15 residues. V dropped 4 bases and J dropped 6; count of bases not matched to a gene: 10. The germline gives CDR1 SEHNR, CDR2 FQNEAQ (reference sequence). The CDR3 nucleotides are TGTGCCAGCAGCTACCAGGACAGGGATTTTGCTGAAGCTTTCTTT. The encoded protein is CASSYQDRDFAEAFF.

This clone has just a few counts. The chain joins TRBV4-2 to TRBJ2-7; possible D gene TRBD1, 6 bases. Germline CDR1 and CDR2: LGHNA and YNFKEQ. There are 13 residues in the CDR3. V was shortened by 1 base and J by 5 bases, with 9 bases between the two germline ends. CDR3 loop: CASSQGDTNEQYF. The DNA of the CDR3 is TGTGCCAGCAGCCAAGGGGACACGAACGAGCAGTACTTC.

The chain uses TRBV10-3 and TRBJ2-7; 13 bases agree with TRBD2. Germline V gene data show CDR1 as ENHRY and CDR2 as SYGVKD. The CDR3 has 14 amino acids. The V gene end was trimmed by 2 bases and the J gene end by 5 bases; junction bases not matched to a gene: 0. The DNA of the CDR3 is TGTGCCATCAGTGAGGGACTAGCGGGAGACGAGCAGTACTTC. Protein sequence: CAISEGLAGDEQYF.

V gene TRBV27 combines with J gene TRBJ1-6; no firm D call. Trimming shortened V by 5 bases and J by 4 bases, and 15 bases separated the two germline ends. CDR3 length: 16 amino acids. In germline, CDR1 is MNHEY, CDR2 SMNVEV (reference sequence). CDR3 sequence (DNA): TGTGCCAGCAGTCCCCGAGAGGCTTTATATAATTCACCCCTCCACTTT. This encodes CASSPREALYNSPLHF.